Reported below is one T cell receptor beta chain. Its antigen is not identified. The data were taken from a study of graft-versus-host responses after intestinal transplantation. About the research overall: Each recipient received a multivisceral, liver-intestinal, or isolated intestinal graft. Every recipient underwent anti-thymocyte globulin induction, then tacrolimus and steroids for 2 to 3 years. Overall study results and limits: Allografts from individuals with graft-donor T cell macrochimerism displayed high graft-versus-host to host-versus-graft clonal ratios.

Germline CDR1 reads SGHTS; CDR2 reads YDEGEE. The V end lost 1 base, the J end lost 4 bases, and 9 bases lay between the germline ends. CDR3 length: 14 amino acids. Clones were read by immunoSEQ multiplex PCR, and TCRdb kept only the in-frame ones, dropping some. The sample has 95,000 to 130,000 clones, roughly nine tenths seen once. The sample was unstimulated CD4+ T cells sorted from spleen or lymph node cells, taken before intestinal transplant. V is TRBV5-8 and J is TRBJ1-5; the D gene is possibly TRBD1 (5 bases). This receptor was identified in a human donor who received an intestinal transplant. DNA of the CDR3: TGTGCCAGCAGCTTGAAGGGGCCGAATCAGCCCCAGCATTTT. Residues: CASSLKGPNQPQHF.